The entry below gives a single T cell receptor (beta chain) sequence along with its context. This sample is part of a study of OX40 agonist ivuxolimab in advanced cancers. Using immunoSEQ multiplex PCR, the repertoire was profiled, and TCRdb retains in-frame clones only, with some absent. The sample records approximately 44,000 clones, around nine tenths being singletons. The germline CDR1 and CDR2 sequences are SGHVS and FQNEAQ. Trimming left V 1 base short and J 4 bases short, with 21 bases between. The CDR3 runs 18 residues. The chain combines TRBV7-8 with TRBJ2-3, with a tentative D call TRBD2 (7 bases). The starting material was CD4+ or CD8+ T cells sorted from blood, obtained in a trial of the OX40 agonist ivuxolimab. The receptor's source is an adult with an advanced solid tumor such as melanoma, head and neck, liver or kidney cancer. The CDR3, as DNA: TGTGCCAGCAGCTTAGAGAGCGTGGGGGGGCCTGAGGCAGATACGCAGTATTTT. Protein sequence: CASSLESVGGPEADTQYF.